The 26 T cell receptor beta chains below come from one sample, sequenced in a study of regulatory T cells in long-lasting Graves disease. Time point defined: persistent/refractory GD, antithyroid drugs over 5 years with positive TRAb. Isolated PBMC RNA provided the starting material for the TCR library. Sequencing libraries for TCR beta were prepared with iRepertoire HTBI primers and Arm-PCR of CDR3 regions. MiXCR, run by TCRdb on the multiplex PCR reads, gives a single entry per CDR3 protein. The repertoire holds nearly 350,000 distinct CDR3 sequences, with about 20% as singletons. Specimen: peripheral blood mononuclear cells (PBMCs), collected when the disease was refractory, from a patient treated with antithyroid drugs. These receptors were collected from a female donor with Graves disease.

This clonotype was observed a handful of times. The V gene is TRBV6-2 or TRBV6-3, the J gene TRBJ1-5, with a weak D call TRBD1 (5 bases). The CDR3 runs 16 residues. Germline values: CDR1 MNHEY, CDR2 SVGEGT. V was trimmed by 6 bases and J by 0 bases, leaving 15 bases between them. The chain's CDR3 is CASRPVDSYSNQPQHF. CDR3 coding DNA: TGTGCCAGCAGGCCCGTCGACAGTTATAGCAATCAGCCCCAGCATTTT.

This clonotype showed up just a few times. The V gene is TRBV20-1, the J gene TRBJ2-2; D is tentatively TRBD1 or TRBD2 (5 bases each). Germline CDR1 DFQATT, CDR2 SNEGSKA (reference sequence). CDR3 length equals 16 residues. V lost 1 base and J lost 3, with 15 bases in between. The CDR3 loop reads CSARAGSRGHTGELFF. In nucleotides, the CDR3 is TGCAGTGCTAGAGCAGGGTCGAGGGGACACACCGGGGAGCTGTTTTTT.

This clonotype was seen repeatedly, ten times or more. The genes are TRBV28 and TRBJ1-1; D unclear. The CDR3 runs 14 residues. The V end was cut by 6 bases, the J end by 0 bases, with 11 bases between. The germline V gene encodes CDR1 MDHEN and CDR2 SYDVKM. CDR3 DNA: TGTGCCAGCAGCCCCGATGTTATGAACACTGAAGCTTTCTTT. Protein sequence: CASSPDVMNTEAFF.

About this clonotype: Being one base from a much bigger clone, this may be a read error. This CDR3 fails to terminate in the conserved phenylalanine or tryptophan, so it likely reflects a read error. This chain uses TRBV7-3 with TRBJ1-1; D perhaps matches TRBD1 (5 bases). Germline CDR1 and CDR2: SGHTA and FQGTGA. Trimming cost V 3 bases and J 1 base, with 9 bases left between them. The CDR3 is made up of 14 amino acids. CDR3 amino acids: CASSFRGENTEAFL. CDR3 sequence (DNA): TGTGCCAGCAGCTTCCGGGGCGAGAACACTGAAGCTTTCCTT.

This clonotype was seen a few times. The gene calls are TRBV6-1 and TRBJ1-3, with D possibly matching TRBD1 (5 bases). The CDR3 spans 15 residues. Germline CDR1 MNHNS, CDR2 SASEGT. Trimming took 6 bases from V and 0 from J, leaving 12 bases between them. CDR3 nucleotide sequence: TGTGCCAGCAGCCGAGGGGCCCTCTCTGGAAACACCATATATTTT. It codes for CASSRGALSGNTIYF.

This clonotype has ten or more counts. The chain joins TRBV12-3 or TRBV12-4 to TRBJ2-5; the D gene could be TRBD1 or TRBD2 (5 bases each). V was clipped by 3 bases and J by 0 bases, with 17 bases between them. CDR3 size: 17 residues. The CDR3 sequence is CASSLLIGTKYQETQYF. In DNA form, the CDR3 reads TGTGCCAGCAGTTTGTTAATCGGGACGAAGTACCAAGAGACCCAGTACTTC.

This clonotype was seen a few times. The chain combines TRBV20-1 with TRBJ1-5; D may be TRBD1 (5 bases). V lost 4 bases to trimming and J lost 5 bases, with 9 bases between them. The CDR3 is made up of 12 amino acids. CDR1 is DFQATT and CDR2 is SNEGSKA in the germline V gene (reference sequence). The CDR3 DNA reads TGCAGTGCTACTTCGACAGATCAGCCCCAGCATTTT. It specifies CSATSTDQPQHF.

This chain connects TRBV12-3 or TRBV12-4 to TRBJ1-5; no definite D call. The ends were cut back, 2 bases at V and 3 bases at J, with 8 bases in the middle. CDR3 length equals 14 residues. CDR3 region: CASSLTGFNQPQHF. The CDR3 coding sequence is TGTGCCAGCAGTTTAACGGGTTTCAATCAGCCCCAGCATTTT.

Comments on this clonotype: A much larger clone differs from this one at a single base, so this may be a read error. The V and J genes are TRBV28 and TRBJ1-3; a possible D gene is TRBD1 (6 bases). The CDR3 loop spans 14 amino acids. The germline CDR1 and CDR2 sequences are MDHEN and SYDVKM. The CDR3 DNA reads as TGTGCCAGCAGTTTCTGGGGGCGTGGAGACACCATATATTTT. It codes for CASSFWGRGDTIYF.

This clonotype was observed a few times. The V gene is TRBV5-8, the J gene TRBJ1-5, with TRBD1 identical over 7 bases. J lost 3 bases, V lost 2 bases, and 17 bases had no gene match. Per germline, CDR1 SGHTS and CDR2 YDEGEE. The CDR3 runs to 19 residues. This CDR3 is CASSFDRALRIAFNQPQHF. The DNA for the CDR3 is TGTGCCAGCAGCTTCGACAGGGCCCTCCGGATAGCTTTCAATCAGCCCCAGCATTTT.

The rearrangement uses TRBV5-5 and TRBJ2-7; D unclear. Germline CDR1 and CDR2: SGHKS and YYEKEE (reference sequence). The germline V and J ends were trimmed by 1 base and 4 bases, with 6 bases remaining between them. There are 12 residues in the CDR3. Written as DNA, the CDR3 is TGTGCCAGCAGCTTGTATTGGTACGAGCAGTACTTC. Translated, it gives CASSLYWYEQYF.

This chain connects TRBV7-9 to TRBJ2-4; no clear D gene. V lost 6 bases and J 2 bases, leaving 8 bases between the germline ends. This CDR3 comprises 13 residues. Germline CDR1 is SEHNR and CDR2 is FQNEAQ (reference sequence). The CDR3 nucleotides are TGTGCCAGCAGTCCGCCGTCCAAAAACATTCAGTACTTC. This encodes CASSPPSKNIQYF.

This clonotype appeared many times. This rearrangement joins TRBV2 to TRBJ1-1; possibly TRBD1 for D (5 bases). Germline CDR1 reads SNHLY; CDR2 reads FYNNEI. The CDR3 contains 14 residues. V lost 6 bases to trimming and J lost 0 bases, with 11 bases between them. The CDR3 reads CASRGPIMNTEAFF. Written as DNA, the CDR3 is TGTGCCAGCAGGGGGCCGATAATGAACACTGAAGCTTTCTTT.

The chain joins TRBV2 to TRBJ2-1, with D possibly matching TRBD2 (7 bases). V shed 5 bases and J shed 4 bases, with 12 bases lying between them. Germline assignment: CDR1 SNHLY and CDR2 FYNNEI. This CDR3 comprises 14 residues. CDR3 sequence reads: CASSLGGDYNEQFF. The DNA for the CDR3 is TGTGCCAGCAGTCTAGGGGGGGATTACAATGAGCAGTTCTTC. The complete variable domain, with remaining parts taken from reference TRBV2 and TRBJ2-1, reads EPEVTQTPSHQVTQMGQEVILRCVPISNHLYFYWYRQILGQKVEFLVSFYNNEISEKSEIFDDQFSVERPDGSNFTLKIRSTKLEDSAMYFCASSLGGDYNEQFFGPGTRLTVL.

This clonotype was detected only a few times. The CDR3 nucleotides read TGCAGTGCTCCGACTAGCGGCGGGCAGTACTTC. It translates to CSAPTSGGQYF. J is TRBJ2-7 and V is TRBV20-1; 9 nucleotides align to TRBD2. CDR1 DFQATT and CDR2 SNEGSKA come from the germline V gene (reference sequence). The length of the CDR3 is 11 residues. Trimming removed 5 bases from V and 9 bases from J; junction bases left unmatched: 5.

In this sample, this clonotype turned up a few times. V gene TRBV27 combines with J gene TRBJ1-5; 8 positions agree with TRBD1. In germline, CDR1 is MNHEY, CDR2 SMNVEV (reference sequence). CDR3 size: 17 residues. V was pared by 2 bases and J by 4 bases, with 10 bases of the junction left unmatched. Here the CDR3 DNA reads TGTGCCAGCAGTTTAAGGACAGGGCGGCCGGGGAATCAGCCCCAGCATTTT. Protein product: CASSLRTGRPGNQPQHF.

In its sample, this clonotype was seen once. The rearrangement uses TRBV20-1 and TRBJ1-5; D is possibly TRBD1 (6 bases). The V gene's germline CDR1 is DFQATT and CDR2 SNEGSKA (reference sequence). The V end lost 5 bases, the J end lost 3 bases, and 14 bases lay between the germline ends. CDR3 length equals 14 residues. The CDR3 sequence is CSAVRDTDNQPQHF. As DNA, the CDR3 is TGCAGTGCTGTCCGGGACACCGACAATCAGCCCCAGCATTTT.

The CDR3 bases are TGCAGTGCTATTCTTATGGGGGCCTTATACGAGCAGTACTTC. Translating it yields CSAILMGALYEQYF. The chain couples TRBV20-1 to TRBJ2-7; D is possibly TRBD1 (6 bases). The germline V gene has CDR1 DFQATT and CDR2 SNEGSKA (reference sequence). This CDR3 is built from 14 residues. V shed 4 bases and J shed 4 bases, with 17 bases lying between them.

Concerning this clonotype itself: This may be a read error, as it is one base from a much larger clone. Here the CDR3 omits its conserved ending phenylalanine or tryptophan, so a read error is the likely source. J is TRBJ1-5 and V is TRBV6-2 or TRBV6-3; possible D gene TRBD1, 5 bases. Germline V lookup: CDR1 MNHEY, CDR2 SVGEGT. The V end was cut by 6 bases, the J end by 2 bases, with 14 bases between. The CDR3 sequence is 15 residues long. CDR3 DNA sequence: TGTGCCAGCAGAAAGGGAGGGGCGGGCAATCAGCCCCAGCATCTT. Translation gives CASRKGGAGNQPQHL.

In its sample, this clonotype was seen many times. The chain carries TRBV3-1 and TRBJ2-5; D may be TRBD2 (5 bases). The CDR3 loop spans 13 amino acids. V lost 1 base and J lost 7, with 10 bases in between. CDR1 and CDR2 from the germline V gene are LGHDT and YNNKEL (reference sequence). This CDR3 reads CASSQGGRRTQYF. The CDR3 bases are TGTGCCAGCAGCCAAGGAGGGAGACGGACCCAGTACTTC.

The J gene is TRBJ2-3, the V gene TRBV27; D tentatively fits TRBD1 or TRBD2 (6 bases each). The CDR3 sequence is 16 residues long. Germline V gene data show CDR1 as MNHEY and CDR2 as SMNVEV (reference sequence). V was pared by 3 bases and J by 3 bases, with 16 bases between. CDR3: CASSFGGLPVTDTQYF. The CDR3 DNA reads as TGTGCCAGCAGTTTTGGGGGGCTACCAGTGACAGATACGCAGTATTTT.

The chain is built from TRBV6-2 or TRBV6-3 and TRBJ2-3; no firm D call. Germline CDR1 MNHEY, CDR2 SVGEGT. V lost 5 bases, J lost 0 bases, and 6 bases lay in between. The CDR3 is 13 amino acids. CDR3 loop: CASSTPSTDTQYF. Written as DNA, the CDR3 is TGTGCCAGCAGTACCCCCAGCACAGATACGCAGTATTTT.

With respect to this clonotype: Germline is not matched at one junction end, which may reflect a read error. The chain carries TRBV12-3 or TRBV12-4 and TRBJ2-1, with TRBD2 identical over 7 bases. This CDR3 is 13 amino acids long. The CDR3 is CASSLGRDNEQFF. The DNA for the CDR3 is TGTGCCAGCAGCTTAGGGAGGGACAATGAGCAGTTCTTC.

CDR3 sequence (DNA): TGTGCCAGCAGCTTAACAGGGGGCTCCATGAGAAACACCATATATTTT. Translating gives CASSLTGGSMRNTIYF. This sequence joins TRBV7-2 and TRBJ1-3, with 9 bases matching TRBD1. J was trimmed by 5 bases and V by 2 bases; bases with no gene match: 7. In germline, CDR1 is SGHTA, CDR2 FQGNSA. The CDR3 runs to 16 residues.

This chain's CDR3 is CAWSALRTGELFF. CDR3 bases: TGTGCCTGGAGCGCACTGCGCACCGGGGAGCTGTTTTTT. The rearrangement joins TRBV30 to TRBJ2-2, with unresolved D. Germline V CDR1 and CDR2: GTSNPN, SVGIG (reference sequence). There are 13 residues in the CDR3. Trimming removed 3 bases from V and 4 bases from J, with 9 bases in between.

This clonotype has at least ten counts. This chain uses TRBV13 with TRBJ1-5; unclear D gene. The CDR3 consists of 14 residues. Trimming removed 2 bases from V and 3 bases from J, with 8 bases in between. In germline, CDR1 is PRHDT, CDR2 FYEKMQ (reference sequence). CDR3 bases: TGTGCCAGCAGCTTATCTGGGGACAATCAGCCCCAGCATTTT. It specifies CASSLSGDNQPQHF.